This T cell receptor beta chain is drawn from a study of shared clonotypes between healthy human individuals. The CD4+ fraction was divided into a CD45RA+ naive subset and a CD45RA-negative memory subset. Germline trimming cut 2 bases from V and 0 bases from J; bases unmatched to any gene: 3. CDR1 GTSNPN and CDR2 SVGIG come from the germline V gene (reference sequence). The CDR3 is made up of 15 amino acids. Each replicate PCR on the sorted subsets used 200 to 250 ng DNA (about 30,000 T cell genomes). Generated by immunoSEQ multiplex PCR, the TCRdb table keeps only in-frame clones and is missing some. The sample lists 400,000 to 600,000 clones; about 96% were seen once.

Material: naive CD4+ T cells sorted from blood. This sample's subset: CD45RA+ positively selected. The rearrangement links TRBV30 to TRBJ2-1; TRBD2 matches at 8 bases. This sequence was found in a woman in her 30s in good health. CDR3 sequence reads: CAWSKGTSSYNEQFF. The DNA of the CDR3 is TGTGCCTGGAGTAAAGGGACTAGCTCCTACAATGAGCAGTTCTTC.